The 5 T cell receptor beta chains below come from one sample, sequenced in a study of post-analysis software for immune sequencing data. Whole-study findings and limits: TRBV segments more frequent in patients than in controls numbered five and included TRBV5-6, TRBV5-1 and TRBV20-1.

Their antigens are not known. cDNA libraries for TCR beta contained unique molecular identifiers. From the PCR reads, TCRdb called clonotypes with MiXCR, one entry per CDR3 protein. The sample consists of 350,000 to 450,000 distinct CDR3 sequences, approximately 33% of them appearing once. Sample: blood. These receptors all stem from a girl between 10 and 17 years old with multiple sclerosis.

This clonotype was counted a few times. One base away lies a much larger clone, so this may be a sequencing read error. The chain joins TRBV7-2 to TRBJ2-5; 9 bases map to TRBD1. The end of the DNA aligns better with TRBJ2-7, so the J call may be wrong. The CDR3 loop spans 15 amino acids. Germline V lookup: CDR1 SGHTA, CDR2 FQGNSA. CDR3 nucleotides: TGTGCCTGCAGCCGTAACGCGGGACAGGGTAACGAGCAGTACTTC. It specifies CACSRNAGQGNEQYF.

This clonotype was seen more than once but under ten times. The chain links TRBV20-1 to TRBJ1-5; unclear D gene. Germline lookup yields CDR1 DFQATT and CDR2 SNEGSKA (reference sequence). The CDR3 has 13 amino acids. Between the trimmed V and J ends, which lost 6 bases and 3 bases, there was a span of 12 bases. The CDR3 loop is CSAAVDPNQPQHF. In nucleotides, the CDR3 is TGCAGTGCGGCAGTTGATCCCAATCAGCCCCAGCATTTT.

V is TRBV30 and J is TRBJ2-3; TRBD2 is a possible D gene (5 bases). The CDR3 is 13 amino acids. V shed 2 bases and J shed 5 bases, with 11 bases lying between them. The germline V gene encodes CDR1 GTSNPN and CDR2 SVGIG (reference sequence). This chain's CDR3 is CAWSQRMGDTQYF. CDR3 nucleotides: TGTGCCTGGAGTCAGCGGATGGGAGATACGCAGTATTTT.

The chain carries TRBV15 and TRBJ2-5; TRBD2 matches 12 bases. The CDR3 runs 16 residues. Trimming cost V 5 bases and J 2 bases; bases outside gene matches: 6. The germline V gene has CDR1 LNHNV and CDR2 YYDKDF (reference sequence). CDR3 nucleotide sequence: TGTGCCACCAGCCTTGGGACTAGCGGGTTGCAAGAGACCCAGTACTTC. It specifies CATSLGTSGLQETQYF.

The table lists this clonotype with a few counts. This chain connects TRBV5-1 to TRBJ1-4; 7 nucleotides line up with TRBD1. Germline V gene sequence: CDR1 SGHRS, CDR2 YFSETQ. CDR3 size: 14 residues. J gave up 6 bases and V 4 bases, and 6 bases lay outside the gene matches. CDR3 DNA sequence: TGCGCCAGCAGCGGCGCAGGGGGTTATGAAAAACTGTTTTTT. Protein product: CASSGAGGYEKLFF.